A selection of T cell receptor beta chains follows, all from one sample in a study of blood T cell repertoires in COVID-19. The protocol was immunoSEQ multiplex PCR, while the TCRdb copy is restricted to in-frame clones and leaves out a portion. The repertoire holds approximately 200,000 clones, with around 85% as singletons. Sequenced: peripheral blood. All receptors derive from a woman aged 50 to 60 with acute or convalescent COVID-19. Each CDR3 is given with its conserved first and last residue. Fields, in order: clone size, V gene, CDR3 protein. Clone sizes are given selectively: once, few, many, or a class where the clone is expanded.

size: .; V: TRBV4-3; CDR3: CASSQVISGGARETQYF
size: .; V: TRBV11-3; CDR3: CASSLRFDRVSYEQYF
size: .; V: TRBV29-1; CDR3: CSVVAGLHSYEQYF
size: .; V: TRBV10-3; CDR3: CACRGVDNEQFF
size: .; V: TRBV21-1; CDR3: CASSNDTSLTGTQETQYF
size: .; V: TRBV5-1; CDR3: CASSLQGANYGYTF
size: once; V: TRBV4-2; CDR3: CASSQEEGGLAYEQYF
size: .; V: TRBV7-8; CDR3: CASSLSLRDRKGDTQYF
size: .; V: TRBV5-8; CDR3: CASCYSGQETQYF
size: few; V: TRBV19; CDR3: CASSMGAMNTEAFF
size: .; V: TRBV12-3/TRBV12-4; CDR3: CASSLAKRKQYF
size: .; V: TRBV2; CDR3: CASSDQQGTGYTF
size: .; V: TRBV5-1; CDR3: CASKVQLAGGTDTQYF
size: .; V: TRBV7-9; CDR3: CASSAKGAGGGNYGYTF
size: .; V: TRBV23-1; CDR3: CASGGVNTGELFF